This T cell receptor beta chain emerged from a study of OX40 agonist ivuxolimab in advanced cancers. On the study more broadly: The study gave patients intravenous ivuxolimab at 0.01 to 10 mg/kg every 2 weeks. Participants, approximately 81% male, averaged around 64 years of age, ranging from about 23 to 90. Partial responses were seen in three patients, one with hepatocellular carcinoma and two with cutaneous melanoma.

With respect to this clone: Its target is unknown.

Sequencing used immunoSEQ multiplex PCR; TCRdb keeps in-frame clones, though not all of them. Of 20,000 to 25,000 clones listed, roughly four fifths are singletons. Germline CDR1 reads LGHNA; CDR2 reads YNFKEQ. CDR3 length equals 15 residues. Trimming removed 4 bases at V and 3 bases at J, with 15 bases between. General study results and limits: Averaging showed that CD8+ T cells had more expanded clones than CD4+ did.

This rearrangement joins TRBV4-2 to TRBJ1-1, with D possibly being TRBD1 (5 bases). The sequence came from an adult with an advanced solid tumor such as melanoma, head and neck, liver or kidney cancer. The sample consisted of CD4+ or CD8+ T cells sorted from blood, taken in a trial of the OX40 agonist ivuxolimab. This CDR3 is CASSPGGNRDTEAFF. The CDR3, as DNA: TGTGCCAGCAGCCCCGGGGGGAATCGGGACACTGAAGCTTTCTTT.